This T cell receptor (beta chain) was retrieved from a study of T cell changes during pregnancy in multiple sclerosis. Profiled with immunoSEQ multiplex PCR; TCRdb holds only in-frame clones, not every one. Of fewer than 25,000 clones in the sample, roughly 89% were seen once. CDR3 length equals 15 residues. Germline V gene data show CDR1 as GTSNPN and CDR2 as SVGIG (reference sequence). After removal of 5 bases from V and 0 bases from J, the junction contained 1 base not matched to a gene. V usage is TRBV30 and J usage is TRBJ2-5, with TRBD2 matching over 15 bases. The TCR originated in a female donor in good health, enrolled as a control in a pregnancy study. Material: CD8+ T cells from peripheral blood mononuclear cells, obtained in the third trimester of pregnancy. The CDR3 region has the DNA TGTGCCTGGGGACTAGCGGGGGGGTACCAAGAGACCCAGTACTTC. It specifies CAWGLAGGYQETQYF.